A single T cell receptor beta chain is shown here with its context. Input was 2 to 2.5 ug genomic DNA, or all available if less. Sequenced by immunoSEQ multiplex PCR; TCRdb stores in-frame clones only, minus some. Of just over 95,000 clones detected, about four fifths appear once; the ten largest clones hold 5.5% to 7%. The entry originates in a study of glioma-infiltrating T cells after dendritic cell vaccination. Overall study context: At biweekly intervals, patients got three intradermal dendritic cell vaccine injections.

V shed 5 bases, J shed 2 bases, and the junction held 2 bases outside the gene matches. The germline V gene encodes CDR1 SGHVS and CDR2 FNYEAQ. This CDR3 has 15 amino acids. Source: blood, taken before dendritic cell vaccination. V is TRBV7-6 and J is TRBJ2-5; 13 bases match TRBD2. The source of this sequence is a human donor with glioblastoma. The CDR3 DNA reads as TGTGCCAGCAGCGGGACTAGCGGGGTACAAGAGACCCAGTACTTC. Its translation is CASSGTSGVQETQYF.